The 24 T cell receptor beta chains reported below all come from one sample, sequenced in a study of neurological immune-mediated disorders. TCRdb reprocessed the 5' RACE reads with MiXCR, giving one entry per CDR3 protein. The sample gives nearly 60,000 distinct CDR3 sequences, about 3.3% of which show up once; approximately 7.1% is in the top ten. The sequencing sample was made of PBMCs. All receptors derive from a woman aged 55-75 years with multiple sclerosis.

The table lists this clonotype with many counts. The chain couples TRBV12-3 or TRBV12-4 to TRBJ2-1; 11 nucleotides align to TRBD2. V was clipped by 6 bases and J by 9 bases; unmatched bases: 13. This CDR3 is built from 16 residues. CDR3 loop: CASSSRVFGLAGEQFF. The CDR3 region has the DNA TGTGCCAGCAGCTCTCGCGTCTTCGGACTAGCGGGTGAGCAGTTCTTC.

This clonotype was counted at least ten times. The chain joins TRBV6-2 or TRBV6-3 to TRBJ2-2; D ambiguous. CDR1 and CDR2 (germline): MNHEY, SVGEGT. The CDR3 extends over 12 amino acids. The V end was cut by 4 bases, the J end by 9 bases, with 9 bases between. CDR3: CASSFPLRELFF. The CDR3 coding sequence is TGTGCCAGCAGTTTTCCCCTCAGGGAGCTGTTTTTT.

This clonotype was counted many times. The chain employs TRBV7-2 and TRBJ1-4, with D possibly being TRBD1 (5 bases). This CDR3 has 18 residues. Germline V gene lookup returns CDR1 SGHTA and CDR2 FQGNSA. V was clipped by 4 bases and J by 8 bases, with 26 bases between them. The CDR3 bases are TGTGCCAGCAGCTCCAACCCACAGATGGGACCCACAGTCGAAAAACTGTTTTTT. Translation gives CASSSNPQMGPTVEKLFF.

In this sample, this clonotype turned up many times. The genes are TRBV5-1 and TRBJ2-5; 10 bases fit TRBD1. The CDR3 spans 15 residues. Losses at the gene ends were 3 bases for V and 3 bases for J; bases not matched to a gene: 5. Germline-derived CDR1 and CDR2 are SGHRS and YFSETQ. The CDR3 bases are TGCGCCAGCAGCTCTCGGACAGGGGGGAAAGAGACCCAGTACTTC. It encodes CASSSRTGGKETQYF.

The sample holds many counts of this clonotype. The J gene is TRBJ2-4, the V gene TRBV3-1; tentative D call: TRBD2 (5 bases). Per germline, CDR1 LGHDT and CDR2 YNNKEL (reference sequence). The CDR3 covers 17 residues. The ends were cut back, 0 bases at V and 0 bases at J, with 12 bases in the middle. CDR3 sequence (DNA): TGTGCCAGCAGCCAAGATGGAGGTCCTCTAGCCAAAAACATTCAGTACTTC. Amino acid sequence: CASSQDGGPLAKNIQYF.

There are many counts of this clonotype. V and J are TRBV2 and TRBJ1-6, with 7 bases that match TRBD1. After removal of 3 bases from V and 8 bases from J, the junction contained 7 bases not matched to a gene. This CDR3 contains 15 residues. Germline CDR1 SNHLY, CDR2 FYNNEI. CDR3: CASSEGAGGHSPLHF. Here the CDR3 DNA reads TGTGCCAGCAGTGAGGGAGCAGGGGGTCATTCACCCCTCCACTTT.

This clonotype was seen repeatedly, ten times or more. This sequence joins TRBV5-1 and TRBJ2-1; 10 nucleotides align to TRBD1. CDR1 is SGHRS and CDR2 is YFSETQ in the germline V gene. Trimming at V came to 3 bases and at J to 6 bases, leaving 9 bases not matched to a gene. CDR3 length: 16 residues. DNA of the CDR3: TGCGCCAGCAGCTGGTCGGACAGGGGGATTGCCAATGAGCAGTTCTTC. It encodes CASSWSDRGIANEQFF.

The chain employs TRBV12-3 or TRBV12-4 and TRBJ2-2, with 8 bases matching TRBD2. The CDR3 has 21 residues. Germline trimming cut 3 bases from V and 5 bases from J; bases unmatched to any gene: 23. The CDR3 coding sequence is TGTGCCAGCAGTTTGATCCCCCGTTTCGGATTAGCGGGGAGATTTACCGGGGAGCTGTTTTTT. Its translation is CASSLIPRFGLAGRFTGELFF.

This clonotype was counted ten times or more. The rearrangement uses TRBV7-9 and TRBJ1-3, with 7 bases that match TRBD1. V trimming: 5 bases; J trimming: 6 bases; junction bases outside the gene matches: 7. This CDR3 region has 14 residues. Germline lookup yields CDR1 SEHNR and CDR2 FQNEAQ (reference sequence). CDR3 residues: CASSRGQVANTIYF. As DNA, the CDR3 is TGTGCCAGCAGCCGAGGACAGGTGGCAAACACCATATATTTT.

Ten or more counts support this clonotype. J is TRBJ2-1 and V is TRBV11-2; 12 bases match TRBD2. Per germline, CDR1 SGHAT and CDR2 FQNNGV. Trimming removed 1 base from V and 7 bases from J; junction bases left unmatched: 8. This CDR3 is 17 amino acids long. CDR3 nucleotide sequence: TGTGCCAGCAGCTTAGTCCTGCTAGCGGGGGGGCGTAATGAGCAGTTCTTC. Translation gives CASSLVLLAGGRNEQFF.

This clonotype came up many times. The chain combines TRBV4-3 with TRBJ1-1; TRBD1 matches at 8 bases. Germline V gene sequence: CDR1 LGHNA, CDR2 YSLEER. CDR3 length: 15 amino acids. The junction had 8 bases not matched to a gene; V was cut back by 5 bases and J by 3 bases. The CDR3 DNA is TGCGCCAGCAGCTCCCTGACAGGGGTGGACACTGAAGCTTTCTTT. Translation: CASSSLTGVDTEAFF.

This clonotype was recorded many times. This chain connects TRBV5-1 to TRBJ2-1; no reliable D call. Germline lookup yields CDR1 SGHRS and CDR2 YFSETQ. V was trimmed by 2 bases and J by 5 bases, leaving 14 bases between them. This CDR3 contains 15 residues. CDR3 protein: CASSFGYGSHNEQFF. The CDR3 DNA reads TGCGCCAGCAGCTTTGGCTATGGGTCACACAATGAGCAGTTCTTC.

This clonotype was seen many times. J is TRBJ2-3 and V is TRBV20-1, with D possibly called TRBD1 or TRBD2 (6 bases each). This CDR3 region has 13 residues. V gave up 1 base and J gave up 6 bases, with 11 bases separating them. The germline gives CDR1 DFQATT, CDR2 SNEGSKA (reference sequence). The CDR3 reads CSARAGASDTQYF. The CDR3 DNA sequence: TGCAGTGCTAGAGCGGGGGCATCTGATACGCAGTATTTT.

This clonotype was seen ten or more times. The rearrangement links TRBV6-6 to TRBJ2-5, with D perhaps matching TRBD1 or TRBD2 (5 bases each). V was trimmed by 6 bases and J by 1 base, leaving 6 bases between them. Germline V gene data show CDR1 as MNHNY and CDR2 as SVGAGI (reference sequence). There are 12 residues in the CDR3. CDR3 sequence: CASSGAQETQYF. CDR3 nucleotides: TGTGCCAGCAGCGGGGCCCAAGAGACCCAGTACTTC.

This clonotype was counted ten times or more. The CDR3: CASSFHIREAFF. CDR3 sequence (DNA): TGTGCCAGCAGCTTCCATATCAGAGAAGCTTTCTTT. V is TRBV6-2 or TRBV6-3 and J is TRBJ1-1, with D hard to call. The V and J ends lost 6 bases and 8 bases respectively, with 13 bases between them. The CDR3 contains 12 residues. CDR1 is MNHEY and CDR2 is SVGEGT in the germline V gene.

This clonotype was detected many times. The chain carries TRBV5-1 and TRBJ2-3, with 8 bases matching TRBD1. Germline V gene lookup returns CDR1 SGHRS and CDR2 YFSETQ. There are 14 residues in the CDR3. V trimming: 4 bases; J trimming: 1 base; junction bases outside the gene matches: 2. CDR3 region: CASSGQGGTDTQYF. DNA of the CDR3: TGCGCCAGCAGCGGACAGGGCGGCACAGATACGCAGTATTTT. Combining the CDR3 with reference TRBV5-1 and TRBJ2-3 gives the whole variable domain KAGVTQTPRYLIKTRGQQVTLSCSPISGHRSVSWYQQTPGQGLQFLFEYFSETQRNKGNFPGRFSGRQFSNSRSEMNVSTLELGDSALYLCASSGQGGTDTQYFGPGTRLTVL.

This clonotype came up many times. J is TRBJ2-7 and V is TRBV27, with D unresolved. The CDR3 runs to 14 residues. The germline gives CDR1 MNHEY, CDR2 SMNVEV (reference sequence). Trimming removed 6 bases from V and 13 bases from J, with 25 bases in between. The CDR3 DNA sequence: TGTGCCAGCAGCCCCGTCCTAGGCTGGTATCGTTCCTACTTC. Translation gives CASSPVLGWYRSYF.

This clonotype showed up many times. V is TRBV20-1 and J is TRBJ2-1; perhaps D is TRBD1 or TRBD2 (6 bases each). This CDR3 comprises 19 residues. From germline, CDR1 is DFQATT and CDR2 SNEGSKA (reference sequence). V was shortened by 3 bases and J by 1 base, with 25 bases between the two germline ends. In nucleotides, the CDR3 is TGCAGTGCTAGGTTTCGGACCGTGGGGGGCCCTATATCCTACAATGAGCAGTTCTTC. This sequence encodes CSARFRTVGGPISYNEQFF.

This clonotype was seen many times. The chain is built from TRBV27 and TRBJ1-5; D is uncertain. The length of the CDR3 is 14 residues. V lost 3 bases to trimming and J lost 2 bases, with 8 bases between them. Germline CDR1 and CDR2: MNHEY and SMNVEV (reference sequence). The CDR3 DNA reads as TGTGCCAGCAGTTTTTCGACCGGCAATCAGCCCCAGCATTTT. This codes for CASSFSTGNQPQHF.

This clonotype showed up many times. This chain connects TRBV9 to TRBJ2-7, with 10 bases matching TRBD1. V lost 0 bases, J lost 6 bases, and 9 bases stayed unmatched. Germline V gene sequence: CDR1 SGDLS, CDR2 YYNGEE. The CDR3 length is 16 residues. CDR3 sequence (DNA): TGTGCCAGCAGCGTAGTCGACAGGGGGCTTTCCGGCGAGCAGTACTTC. As protein: CASSVVDRGLSGEQYF.

This clonotype was seen at least ten times. The gene calls are TRBV10-3 and TRBJ2-2; no clear D gene. CDR3 length equals 17 residues. CDR1 is ENHRY, CDR2 SYGVKD, per germline. The V gene lost 0 bases and the J gene lost 6 bases, with 17 bases spanning the gap. CDR3 sequence (DNA): TGTGCCATCAGTGAGTCGATAGAATTACGGCCCGCCGGGGAGCTGTTTTTT. Translation: CAISESIELRPAGELFF.

This clonotype was recorded many times. The rearrangement uses TRBV3-1 and TRBJ1-6; D is uncertain. The germline CDR1 and CDR2 sequences are LGHDT and YNNKEL (reference sequence). The CDR3 is 14 residues long. The V and J ends lost 0 bases and 10 bases respectively, with 10 bases between them. CDR3 in DNA: TGTGCCAGCAGCCAAGACGGTCGGTGGTCACCCCTCCACTTT. Its translation is CASSQDGRWSPLHF.

The table lists this clonotype with many counts. The V gene is TRBV29-1, the J gene TRBJ2-3; 9 positions match TRBD1. The CDR3 extends over 14 amino acids. The trim removed 5 bases at V and 4 bases at J, leaving 7 bases unmatched. Germline assignment: CDR1 SQVTM and CDR2 ANQGSEA. The CDR3 DNA sequence: TGCAGCGTTTCGGACAGGGGTATTTCAGATACGCAGTATTTT. Translation gives CSVSDRGISDTQYF.

This clonotype was counted at least ten times. The rearrangement uses TRBV12-3 or TRBV12-4 and TRBJ2-3; 9 nucleotides line up with TRBD1. The CDR3 consists of 14 residues. The ends lost 8 bases at V and 1 base at J; junction bases unmatched: 4. The CDR3 coding sequence is TGTGCCAGCCACAGGGGGCTCGGCACAGATACGCAGTATTTT. Protein: CASHRGLGTDTQYF.